Only a few counts were recorded for the clone carrying this TCR beta chain. Its matching antigen is unknown. This CDR3 is 12 amino acids long. V dropped 5 bases and J dropped 10 bases, with 11 bases sitting between them. Germline V CDR1 and CDR2: MNHGY, SAAAGT. Data came from immunoSEQ multiplex PCR; TCRdb stores just in-frame clones and leaves some out. Of some 2,200 clones listed, roughly 25% were seen once; the top ten hold about 8%. This entry is derived from a study of T cells in localized non-small cell lung cancer. Findings of the study overall: The highest T cell clonality was in uninvolved adjacent lung, above tumor. Sequencing covered just one tumor region, so heterogeneity cannot be ruled out. In adjacent lung, a median approximately 60 of the top 100 tumor clones were found. Those with higher blood T cell density had longer overall survival.

The sequence came from a woman aged 40-69 years with stage III squamous cell lung carcinoma. The sample consisted of lung tumor tissue, taken before any cancer treatment. The V and J genes are TRBV6-8 and TRBJ1-4; a weak D match, TRBD1 (5 bases). CDR3 in amino acids: CASSPGRGKLFF. The CDR3 coding sequence is TGTGCCAGCAGTCCCGGGAGGGGAAAACTGTTTTTT.